The next 3 T cell receptor beta chains were all read from a single sample in a study of T cell repertoires in cytomegalovirus infection. No antigens are known for them. MiXCR was run by TCRdb on the reads, yielding one entry per CDR3 protein. The sample records a few hundred thousand distinct CDR3 sequences, about 40% being singletons. The input for sequencing was cultured PBMCs, taken from culture after CMV antigen stimulation. These receptors were obtained from a human donor in good health (CMV status not recorded). Some clones in this sample may be carry-over from other donors' samples.

In DNA, the CDR3 is TGTGCCAGCAGTAGGACTAGCGGGAGTTCGGGCTACGAGCAGTACTTC. Protein product: CASSRTSGSSGYEQYF. The chain links TRBV6-2 or TRBV6-3 to TRBJ2-7, with TRBD2 matching over 13 bases. Germline assignment: CDR1 MNHEY and CDR2 SVGEGT. The V segment lost 5 bases and the J segment 3 bases; nucleotides outside the gene matches: 7. This CDR3 comprises 16 residues.

V is TRBV5-1 and J is TRBJ2-7; D tentatively fits TRBD1 or TRBD2 (5 bases each). Between the trimmed V and J ends, which lost 0 bases and 6 bases, there was a span of 16 bases. The CDR3 is made up of 15 amino acids. Germline-derived CDR1 and CDR2 are SGHRS and YFSETQ. In DNA, the CDR3 is TGCGCCAGCAGCTTGGTTCCTGGGTTTGGGGGCGAGCAGTACTTC. This sequence encodes CASSLVPGFGGEQYF.

The V gene is TRBV15, the J gene TRBJ2-2; D gene ambiguous. With 1 base removed from V and 1 base from J, the gap between germline ends came to 10 bases. The CDR3 loop spans 16 amino acids. Germline loops: CDR1 LNHNV, CDR2 YYDKDF (reference sequence). The CDR3 protein is CATSRVEAVNTGELFF. The DNA of the CDR3 is TGTGCCACCAGCAGAGTGGAAGCAGTGAACACCGGGGAGCTGTTTTTT.